Listed below are T cell receptor beta chains from one sample, sequenced in a study of blood T cell repertoires in COVID-19. Libraries were prepared by immunoSEQ multiplex PCR; TCRdb keeps only in-frame clonotypes and omits some of them. The table shows some 120,000 clones, with approximately 84% occurring only once. Material for sequencing was peripheral blood. The receptors come from a man in his 70s with active or convalescent COVID-19. CDR3s include the opening cysteine and the closing phenylalanine or tryptophan. Each record gives: clone size, D gene, J gene, V gene, CDR3 DNA, CDR3 protein. The D gene is left open where the match is weak. Expanded clones get a size class; other rows say once, few or many, or leave the size out.

size: -; D: TRBD1; J: TRBJ1-1; V: TRBV9; DNA: TGTGCCAGCAGCGGGGGACAGGGGGCGTACGAGGATGGTGAAGCTTTCTTT; CDR3: CASSGGQGAYEDGEAFF
size: -; D: -; J: TRBJ1-5; V: TRBV12-5; DNA: TGTGCTAGTGGTTTGCCCGCGTGGGGCCGAGGCAATCAGCCCCAGCATTTT; CDR3: CASGLPAWGRGNQPQHF
size: -; D: -; J: TRBJ2-2; V: TRBV11-2; DNA: TGTGCCAGCAGCGAGTTTCGCGCCGGGGAGCTGTTTTTT; CDR3: CASSEFRAGELFF
size: -; D: TRBD2; J: TRBJ2-1; V: TRBV6-6; DNA: TGTGCCAGCAGCCAGACTAGCGGGAGTAGGGATGAGCAGTTCTTC; CDR3: CASSQTSGSRDEQFF
size: -; D: TRBD2; J: TRBJ2-5; V: TRBV12-3/TRBV12-4; DNA: TGTGCCAGCCAGGCCGGGGGGCAAGAGACCCAGTACTTC; CDR3: CASQAGGQETQYF
size: -; D: -; J: TRBJ2-5; V: TRBV12-3/TRBV12-4; DNA: TGTGCCAGCAAACACAAGGAGACCCAGTACTTC; CDR3: CASKHKETQYF
size: -; D: TRBD1; J: TRBJ1-5; V: TRBV2; DNA: TGTGCCACGGGGACAGGGTACAATCAGCCCCAGCATTTT; CDR3: CATGTGYNQPQHF
size: -; D: -; J: TRBJ2-5; V: TRBV10-3; DNA: TGTGCCATCAGTGGGACTGCCGGGGAGTTGGGAGAGACCCAGTACTTC; CDR3: CAISGTAGELGETQYF
size: few; D: TRBD1; J: TRBJ1-2; V: TRBV2; DNA: TGTGCCAGCACGGCGGACAGGGGGTTTTCTGGCTACACCTTC; CDR3: CASTADRGFSGYTF
size: -; D: -; J: TRBJ1-1; V: TRBV28; DNA: TGTGCCAGCAGACCATTACAGGGGAACACTGAAGCTTTCTTT; CDR3: CASRPLQGNTEAFF
size: -; D: -; J: TRBJ1-2; V: TRBV4-3; DNA: TGCGCCAGCAGCCAAGGAGGTGGGCGGGTAAATGGCTACACCTTC; CDR3: CASSQGGGRVNGYTF
size: -; D: -; J: TRBJ1-1; V: TRBV7-2; DNA: TGTGCCAGCAGCTCAGGACTGTTCACTGAAGCTTTCTTT; CDR3: CASSSGLFTEAFF
size: -; D: TRBD1; J: TRBJ1-2; V: TRBV4-2; DNA: TGTGCCAGCAGCCAAGAGGGACAGGTCTATGGCTACACCTTC; CDR3: CASSQEGQVYGYTF
size: -; D: TRBD1; J: TRBJ1-4; V: TRBV5-1; DNA: TGCGCCAGCAGCTTGACAGGGGGCAGAACTAATGAAAAACTGTTTTTT; CDR3: CASSLTGGRTNEKLFF
size: -; D: TRBD2; J: TRBJ2-1; V: TRBV6-2/TRBV6-3; DNA: TGTGCCAGCAGTTACTCTAGCGGGGGTTCCTACAATGAGCAGTTCTTC; CDR3: CASSYSSGGSYNEQFF
size: -; D: TRBD2; J: TRBJ2-3; V: TRBV7-8; DNA: TGTGCCAGCAGCCCCCGCTCGGCGGGAGGTGCAGATACGCAGTATTTT; CDR3: CASSPRSAGGADTQYF
size: -; D: -; J: TRBJ1-3; V: TRBV5-1; DNA: TGCGCCAGCAGCATTCCTACAGCGGACTACTCAGATTTGGTTTTT; CDR3: CASSIPTADYSDLVF
size: few; D: -; J: TRBJ2-3; V: TRBV7-9; DNA: TGTGCCAGCAGCACCCAGGGAGGAGTCGCAGATACGCAGTATTTT; CDR3: CASSTQGGVADTQYF
size: -; D: -; J: TRBJ1-5; V: TRBV29-1; DNA: TGCAGCGTAGAAACAGGGAACGGTCAGCCCCAGCATTTT; CDR3: CSVETGNGQPQHF
size: -; D: TRBD1; J: TRBJ1-6; V: TRBV5-1; DNA: TGCGCCAGCAGCCCCGGGACAGGGCAAAATTCACCCCTCCACTTT; CDR3: CASSPGTGQNSPLHF
size: once; D: TRBD1; J: TRBJ1-6; V: TRBV7-2; DNA: TGTGCCAGCAGCCTACTAGGACAGGGCTGGAATTCACCCCTCCACTTT; CDR3: CASSLLGQGWNSPLHF
size: -; D: TRBD2; J: TRBJ2-4; V: TRBV19; DNA: TGTGCCAGTAGTCGAACTAGCGGGAGAGGGGGAAACATTCAGTACTTC; CDR3: CASSRTSGRGGNIQYF
size: -; D: -; J: TRBJ1-1; V: TRBV7-3; DNA: TGTGCCAGCAGCTTAATGGGGGGGAACACTGAAGCTTTCTTT; CDR3: CASSLMGGNTEAFF
size: -; D: -; J: TRBJ2-3; V: TRBV29-1; DNA: TGCAGCGTTGACCTGGGGGCGAATATATATACGCAGTATTTT; CDR3: CSVDLGANIYTQYF
size: -; D: -; J: TRBJ1-6; V: TRBV7-7; DNA: TGTGCTAGCAGCTTAGTCCTAGGTCAGCTTAATTCACCCCTCCACTTT; CDR3: CASSLVLGQLNSPLHF
size: -; D: -; J: TRBJ2-7; V: TRBV27; DNA: TGTGCCAGCAGTTTAATGTGGGGCGACGAGCAGTACTTC; CDR3: CASSLMWGDEQYF
size: -; D: -; J: TRBJ2-1; V: TRBV11-1; DNA: TGTGCCAGCAGCTTAGCGCCCGGGAGCACCTACAATGAGCAGTTCTTC; CDR3: CASSLAPGSTYNEQFF
size: -; D: -; J: TRBJ1-3; V: TRBV4-1; DNA: TGCGCCAGCAGCCTTTACTCGACAGGCTCTGGAAACACCATATATTTT; CDR3: CASSLYSTGSGNTIYF
size: -; D: -; J: TRBJ2-1; V: TRBV6-2/TRBV6-3; DNA: TGTGCCAGCAGTTACCCCCGGGGGATGGCCGAGCAGTTCTTC; CDR3: CASSYPRGMAEQFF
size: -; D: -; J: TRBJ2-2; V: TRBV11-3; DNA: TGTGCCAGCAGCTTAGATAGTTGGCAGGGGAACACCGGGGAGCTGTTTTTT; CDR3: CASSLDSWQGNTGELFF
size: -; D: TRBD1; J: TRBJ1-5; V: TRBV12-5; DNA: TGTGCTAGTGGCTCAGACAGGGAACAGCCCCAGCATTTT; CDR3: CASGSDREQPQHF
size: few; D: -; J: TRBJ2-7; V: TRBV12-3/TRBV12-4; DNA: TGTGCCAGCAGTTTTTTCCGCTACGAGCAGTACTTC; CDR3: CASSFFRYEQYF
size: -; D: -; J: TRBJ1-6; V: TRBV9; DNA: TGTGCCAGCAGCCCCGGGATTAATAATTCACCCCTCCACTTT; CDR3: CASSPGINNSPLHF
size: -; D: -; J: TRBJ1-1; V: TRBV5-1; DNA: TGCGCCAGCACGCCGGGGGGCAAAGGCGGCACTGAAGCTTTCTTT; CDR3: CASTPGGKGGTEAFF
size: -; D: TRBD2; J: TRBJ2-2; V: TRBV28; DNA: TGTGCCAGCAGTACTAGCGGGAGCGGGACCGGGGAGCTGTTTTTT; CDR3: CASSTSGSGTGELFF
size: -; D: -; J: TRBJ2-1; V: TRBV7-2; DNA: TGTGCCAGCAGCCCCGACAGTAGGGGATGGAATGAGCAGTTCTTC; CDR3: CASSPDSRGWNEQFF
size: -; D: TRBD1; J: TRBJ1-1; V: TRBV27; DNA: TGTGCCAGCACTTCGAAACCGGGTAGGGGGCTTCGGACTGAAGCTTTCTTT; CDR3: CASTSKPGRGLRTEAFF
size: few; D: TRBD1; J: TRBJ1-4; V: TRBV27; DNA: TGTGCCAGCAGTCCGTGGACAGGGGGTTTTGAAAAACTGTTTTTT; CDR3: CASSPWTGGFEKLFF
size: -; D: TRBD1; J: TRBJ2-3; V: TRBV19; DNA: TGTGCCAGTAAAAGGACAGGAACTAGCACAGATACGCAGTATTTT; CDR3: CASKRTGTSTDTQYF
size: -; D: TRBD2; J: TRBJ2-5; V: TRBV9; DNA: TGTGCCAGCAGCGGATCCGGGACTAGCAAAGAGACCCAGTACTTC; CDR3: CASSGSGTSKETQYF
size: -; D: -; J: TRBJ1-2; V: TRBV29-1; DNA: TGCAGCGTGGGGGGGGCCACCGGTGGCTACACCTTC; CDR3: CSVGGATGGYTF
size: -; D: -; J: TRBJ2-2; V: TRBV5-6; DNA: TGTGCCAGCAGTAACGGACAGATAACAAACACCGGGGAGCTGTTTTTT; CDR3: CASSNGQITNTGELFF
size: -; D: TRBD1; J: TRBJ1-1; V: TRBV11-3; DNA: TGTGCCAGCGGAACGACAGGGGCTTACACTGAAGCTTTCTTT; CDR3: CASGTTGAYTEAFF
size: few; D: TRBD2; J: TRBJ2-1; V: TRBV11-3; DNA: TGTGCCAGCAGCCCGAGGACTAGCGGGAGTGAGTTCTTC; CDR3: CASSPRTSGSEFF
size: once; D: -; J: TRBJ2-7; V: TRBV18; DNA: TGTGCCAGCTCACCACCGGGCGACTACGAGCAGTACTTC; CDR3: CASSPPGDYEQYF
size: -; D: TRBD2; J: TRBJ2-7; V: TRBV7-2; DNA: TGTGCCAGCAGCCAAGACCGGACTAGCGGGGTCTACGAGCAGTACTTC; CDR3: CASSQDRTSGVYEQYF
size: -; D: -; J: TRBJ2-5; V: TRBV24-1; DNA: TGTGCCACCAGTGATGACTCCTTACCGGGGACCCAGTACTTC; CDR3: CATSDDSLPGTQYF
size: -; D: -; J: TRBJ2-7; V: TRBV6-6; DNA: TGTGCCAGCAGTTACACACTTGGACCACAGGCTAGGCAGTACTTC; CDR3: CASSYTLGPQARQYF
size: -; D: TRBD1; J: TRBJ1-6; V: TRBV27; DNA: TGTGCCAGCAGTTTACCCAGACAGGGTAGTTCACCCCTCCACTTT; CDR3: CASSLPRQGSSPLHF
size: -; D: -; J: TRBJ2-7; V: TRBV25-1; DNA: TGTGCCAGCAAGGACACCTACGAGCAGTACTTC; CDR3: CASKDTYEQYF
size: -; D: -; J: TRBJ2-3; V: TRBV9; DNA: TGTGCCAGCAGCGTAGTCCCACAGAACACAGATACGCAGTATTTT; CDR3: CASSVVPQNTDTQYF
size: -; D: -; J: TRBJ1-2; V: TRBV4-1; DNA: TGCGCCAGCAGCCATCTCCAGGAGGACTATGGCTACACCTTC; CDR3: CASSHLQEDYGYTF
size: -; D: TRBD1; J: TRBJ2-5; V: TRBV28; DNA: TGTGCCAGCAGTGCTTACGATACAGGGGTGGAGACCCAGTACTTC; CDR3: CASSAYDTGVETQYF
size: -; D: TRBD2; J: TRBJ2-1; V: TRBV2; DNA: TGTGCCAGCAGTGAGGCGCTAGCGGGCTACAATGAGCAGTTCTTC; CDR3: CASSEALAGYNEQFF
size: -; D: -; J: TRBJ1-1; V: TRBV2; DNA: TGTGCCAGCAGTGATTCCAGGGCTTTCTTT; CDR3: CASSDSRAFF
size: -; D: -; J: TRBJ2-7; V: TRBV28; DNA: TGTGCCAGCGGGGCCAATTACGAGCAGTACTTC; CDR3: CASGANYEQYF
size: once; D: -; J: TRBJ2-3; V: TRBV20-1; DNA: TGCAGTGCTAGTCCCGAGACGACTAGGGGAGATACGCAGTATTTT; CDR3: CSASPETTRGDTQYF
size: -; D: -; J: TRBJ1-2; V: TRBV6-6; DNA: TGTGCCAGCAGTTACTCGGTAGACACCTATGGCTACACCTTC; CDR3: CASSYSVDTYGYTF
size: -; D: TRBD1; J: TRBJ2-7; V: TRBV5-1; DNA: TGCGCCAGCAGCTTGGGGGACAGCTCTTCCTACGAGCAGTACTTC; CDR3: CASSLGDSSSYEQYF